The 21 T cell receptor beta chains listed next were all sequenced from one sample in a study of blood T cell repertoires in COVID-19. Generated by immunoSEQ multiplex PCR, the TCRdb table keeps only in-frame clones and is missing some. In the table there are approximately 110,000 clones, more than 80% of which are singletons. The sequencing input was peripheral blood. Receptor source: a woman in her 40s with acute or convalescent COVID-19.

The rearrangement links TRBV6-5 to TRBJ1-1; D ambiguous. This CDR3 has 14 residues. Trimming removed 3 bases at V and 5 bases at J, with 13 bases between. Germline V gene sequence: CDR1 MNHEY, CDR2 SVGAGI. The CDR3 sequence is CASSYEAGGTEAFF. In DNA, the CDR3 is TGTGCCAGCAGTTATGAGGCGGGAGGGACTGAAGCTTTCTTT.

The chain joins TRBV7-9 to TRBJ1-5; TRBD1 aligns across 7 bases. V shed 5 bases, J shed 2 bases, and the junction held 6 bases outside the gene matches. Per the germline V gene, CDR1 is SEHNR and CDR2 is FQNEAQ (reference sequence). The CDR3 covers 15 residues. The CDR3, as DNA: TGTGCCAGCAGCACAACAGGGGATGGCAATCAGCCCCAGCATTTT. Translated: CASSTTGDGNQPQHF.

The rearrangement uses TRBV6-1 and TRBJ1-6; D is undetermined. V was cut by 2 bases and J by 6 bases, with 11 bases left in between. This CDR3 spans 15 amino acids. Looked up from germline, CDR1 is MNHNS and CDR2 is SASEGT. The CDR3 loop reads CASSEIPGVNSPLHF. DNA for the CDR3: TGTGCCAGCAGTGAAATACCCGGGGTTAATTCACCCCTCCACTTT.

V and J are TRBV7-2 and TRBJ1-2, with D unclear. V lost 4 bases and J 2 bases, leaving 11 bases between the germline ends. CDR3 size: 14 residues. Germline V lookup: CDR1 SGHTA, CDR2 FQGNSA. CDR3 protein: CASSSRVGNYGYTF. As DNA, the CDR3 is TGTGCCAGCAGCTCCCGAGTGGGCAACTATGGCTACACCTTC.

This chain links TRBV18 with TRBJ1-5; D may be TRBD1 (6 bases). Germline V gene sequence: CDR1 KGHSH, CDR2 LQKENI. The CDR3 totals 16 residues. Trimming removed 1 base from V and 3 bases from J, with 13 bases in between. CDR3 protein: CASSPRARGDNQPQHF. The DNA of the CDR3 is TGTGCCAGCTCACCACGTGCCAGGGGAGACAATCAGCCCCAGCATTTT.

V usage is TRBV18 and J usage is TRBJ2-7; the match to TRBD2 covers 10 bases. This CDR3 region has 20 residues. From germline, CDR1 is KGHSH and CDR2 LQKENI. Trimming removed 0 bases from V and 1 base from J; junction bases left unmatched: 15. For the CDR3, the DNA is TGTGCCAGCTCACCACCGTTCGATCAGCGGGGGGGCCAGCGGTCCTACGAGCAGTACTTC. Its protein is CASSPPFDQRGGQRSYEQYF.

This clone has just one count. V and J are TRBV7-2 and TRBJ1-5; D remains ambiguous. CDR3 size: 15 residues. Trimming cost V 0 bases and J 5 bases, with 11 bases left between them. Germline CDR1 and CDR2: SGHTA and FQGNSA. The CDR3 sequence: CASSLANNFDQPQHF. The CDR3 DNA sequence: TGTGCCAGCAGCTTAGCTAACAATTTCGATCAGCCCCAGCATTTT.

V is TRBV5-6 and J is TRBJ2-2, with TRBD1 identical over 8 bases. This CDR3 has 16 residues. Germline trimming cut 4 bases from V and 5 bases from J; bases unmatched to any gene: 10. Per the germline V gene, CDR1 is SGHDT and CDR2 is YYEEEE. The chain's CDR3 is CASSTGQAPSTGELFF. The CDR3 nucleotides read TGTGCCAGCAGCACGGGACAGGCGCCAAGTACCGGGGAGCTGTTTTTT.

V usage is TRBV30 and J usage is TRBJ1-6; D not certain. Trimming stripped 0 bases from V and 7 bases from J, with 13 bases between. Looked up from germline, CDR1 is GTSNPN and CDR2 is SVGIG (reference sequence). The CDR3 consists of 15 residues. CDR3 protein: CAWSVGLAGNSPLHF. The CDR3, as DNA: TGTGCCTGGAGTGTGGGCCTGGCGGGGAATTCACCCCTCCACTTT.

V is TRBV19 and J is TRBJ1-2; perhaps TRBD1 as D (6 bases). Trimming left V 4 bases short and J 8 bases short, with 14 bases between. The CDR3 spans 13 residues. The germline CDR1 and CDR2 sequences are LNHDA and SQIVND (reference sequence). DNA of the CDR3: TGTGCCAGTAGTAATGTCCAGGGGCGAGGCTACACCTTC. Residues: CASSNVQGRGYTF.

The CDR3 region has the DNA TGCGCCAGCAGCGTCGGGACAGTAGAGATGAACACTGAAGCTTTCTTT. This encodes CASSVGTVEMNTEAFF. The V call is TRBV5-1, the J call TRBJ1-1; 7 bases fit TRBD1. The germline CDR1 and CDR2 sequences are SGHRS and YFSETQ. The CDR3 length is 16 residues. Trimming removed 4 bases from V and 0 bases from J; junction bases left unmatched: 9.

The chain combines TRBV27 with TRBJ1-6, with no clear D. The CDR3 has 13 amino acids. With 2 bases removed from V and 14 bases from J, the gap between germline ends came to 13 bases. Germline-derived CDR1 and CDR2 are MNHEY and SMNVEV (reference sequence). As DNA, the CDR3 is TGTGCCAGCAGTTTACGTGACTTTTCCACCCTCCACTTT. The encoded protein is CASSLRDFSTLHF.

This clone is medium-sized (0.01 to 0.1%). This chain connects TRBV6-1 to TRBJ1-2, with D possibly TRBD1 on 6 matching bases. From germline, CDR1 is MNHNS and CDR2 SASEGT. V lost 1 base and J 1 base, leaving 16 bases between the germline ends. The CDR3 runs to 17 residues. The CDR3 DNA reads TGTGCCAGCAGTGAAGTGACAGGCATACCTCTTAACTATGGCTACACCTTC. Encoded protein: CASSEVTGIPLNYGYTF.

This rearrangement joins TRBV15 to TRBJ1-1; 8 bases agree with TRBD1. Germline V gene sequence: CDR1 LNHNV, CDR2 YYDKDF (reference sequence). The CDR3 spans 19 residues. The V and J ends lost 0 bases and 4 bases, in that order; junction bases with no gene match: 16. CDR3 nucleotides: TGTGCCACCAGCAGAGATGGGCCCTTCTCAGGGGGCCGCGGCACTGAAGCTTTCTTT. It translates to CATSRDGPFSGGRGTEAFF.

The chain joins TRBV6-1 to TRBJ2-7; D uncertain. Germline V gene data show CDR1 as MNHNS and CDR2 as SASEGT. Deletions cut 1 base from V and 10 bases from J, with 5 bases between. The CDR3 runs to 10 residues. The DNA for the CDR3 is TGTGCCAGCAGTGAAGTCTCCCAGTACTTC. Residues: CASSEVSQYF.

The chain combines TRBV2 with TRBJ1-6; 7 bases line up with TRBD1. Unmatched junction bases numbered 4, after V lost 7 bases and J lost 7 bases. Germline CDR1 SNHLY, CDR2 FYNNEI. This CDR3 has 13 amino acids. In DNA form, the CDR3 reads TGTGCCAGCAACGACAGGGAGAATTCACCCCTCCACTTT. This codes for CASNDRENSPLHF.

The CDR3 DNA reads TGCGCCAGCAGCTTGGGGACAGGGGATGGCTACACCTTC. It specifies CASSLGTGDGYTF. The chain carries TRBV5-1 and TRBJ1-2, with 9 bases that match TRBD1. Germline values: CDR1 SGHRS, CDR2 YFSETQ. The V gene end was trimmed by 0 bases and the J gene end by 6 bases; junction bases not matched to a gene: 0. This CDR3 spans 13 amino acids.

The gene calls are TRBV7-2 and TRBJ2-1; 9 nucleotides agree with TRBD2. Germline CDR1 reads SGHTA; CDR2 reads FQGNSA. The CDR3 is 17 residues long. The ends lost 1 base at V and 9 bases at J; junction bases unmatched: 13. CDR3 in DNA: TGTGCCAGCAGCTTAGTCGGTGCAACTAGCGGGCGGAGTGAGCAGTTCTTC. This sequence encodes CASSLVGATSGRSEQFF.

The chain employs TRBV6-6 and TRBJ1-2; 7 bases are shared with TRBD1. J lost 2 bases, V lost 5 bases, and 8 bases had no gene match. CDR3 length: 15 residues. CDR1 MNHNY and CDR2 SVGAGI come from the germline V gene (reference sequence). Here the CDR3 reads CASSNGDRRNYGYTF. CDR3 nucleotide sequence: TGTGCCAGCAGTAACGGGGACAGACGGAACTATGGCTACACCTTC.

This chain links TRBV9 with TRBJ1-6; 10 bases are a match to TRBD1. This CDR3 contains 15 residues. The germline V gene encodes CDR1 SGDLS and CDR2 YYNGEE. J lost 7 bases, V lost 4 bases, and 5 bases had no gene match. CDR3 nucleotides: TGTGCCAGCAGCCCGGGGGACAGGGGAAATTCACCCCTCCACTTT. Translated, it gives CASSPGDRGNSPLHF.

The chain is built from TRBV2 and TRBJ2-2; tentative D call: TRBD1 (6 bases). Germline CDR1 SNHLY, CDR2 FYNNEI. Trimming took 5 bases from V and 8 from J, leaving 15 bases between them. The CDR3 spans 14 residues. The CDR3 sequence is CASSLWTVLGELFF. CDR3 nucleotide sequence: TGTGCCAGCAGTTTGTGGACAGTGCTTGGGGAGCTGTTTTTT.